One T cell receptor (beta chain) is described in this entry. What it binds is unknown. This CDR3 has 14 amino acids. V dropped 7 bases and J dropped 1 base, with 11 bases sitting between them. Looked up from germline, CDR1 is MNHEY and CDR2 is SVGAGI. These data belong to a study of T cell responses to AZD1222 COVID-19 vaccine. Study-wide points: None of the repertoires were sampled until the peak T cell response had passed.

Assay: immunoSEQ multiplex PCR; the TCRdb copy retains only in-frame clones and omits some. The sample has under 130,000 clones; 91% are singletons. This rearrangement joins TRBV6-5 to TRBJ2-1; tentatively, D is TRBD1 (6 bases). Sequencing used peripheral blood, obtained on day 0 of AZD1222 vaccination. This clonotype was obtained from an adult in good health. DNA for the CDR3: TGTGCCAGCACCAGACAGGCGTCCTACAATGAGCAGTTCTTC. Amino acid sequence: CASTRQASYNEQFF.